This TCR beta chain was captured in a study of T cell repertoires in ileal Crohn's disease. Background on the study: About 37% were active smokers at surgery; median disease duration was 7.9 years. About half of patients got postoperative therapy: 11 thiopurines, roughly 19 anti-TNF. Every patient was operated on for stricturing (about 60%) or penetrating (around 40%) complications.

Assay used: immunoSEQ multiplex PCR; TCRdb lists only in-frame clones, some missing. The table lists thousands of clones, about 95% of them singletons. Note on this clone: Its matching antigen is unknown.

CDR1 and CDR2 from the germline V gene are SNHLY and FYNNEI. Trimming removed 5 bases at V and 2 bases at J, with 16 bases between. The CDR3 length is 16 residues. Overall study results and limits: Mucosal expansions were suggested to be mainly CD8 T cells.

Input material: ileal tissue. The receptor was derived from an adult with Crohn's disease. V is TRBV2 and J is TRBJ1-5; D is uncertain. The CDR3 loop is CASSHPGLLGNQPQHF. The CDR3 region has the DNA TGTGCCAGCAGTCATCCTGGCCTCCTCGGCAATCAGCCCCAGCATTTT.